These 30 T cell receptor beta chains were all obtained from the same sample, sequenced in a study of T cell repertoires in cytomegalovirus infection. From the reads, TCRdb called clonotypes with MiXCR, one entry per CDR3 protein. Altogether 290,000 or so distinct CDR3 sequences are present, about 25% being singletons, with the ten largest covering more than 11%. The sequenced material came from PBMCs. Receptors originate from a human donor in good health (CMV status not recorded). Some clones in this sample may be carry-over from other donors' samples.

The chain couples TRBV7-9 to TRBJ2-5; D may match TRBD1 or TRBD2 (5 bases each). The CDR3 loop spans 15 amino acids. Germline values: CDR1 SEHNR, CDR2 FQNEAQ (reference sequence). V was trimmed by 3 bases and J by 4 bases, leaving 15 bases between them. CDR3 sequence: CASSLGTHVGETQYF. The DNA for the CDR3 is TGTGCCAGCAGCTTGGGGACCCACGTCGGAGAGACCCAGTACTTC.

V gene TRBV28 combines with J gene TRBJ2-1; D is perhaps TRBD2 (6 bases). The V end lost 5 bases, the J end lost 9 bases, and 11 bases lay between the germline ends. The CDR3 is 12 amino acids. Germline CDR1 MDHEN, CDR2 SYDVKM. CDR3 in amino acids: CASSGLGGEQFF. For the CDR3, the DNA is TGTGCCAGCAGTGGACTGGGGGGTGAGCAGTTCTTC.

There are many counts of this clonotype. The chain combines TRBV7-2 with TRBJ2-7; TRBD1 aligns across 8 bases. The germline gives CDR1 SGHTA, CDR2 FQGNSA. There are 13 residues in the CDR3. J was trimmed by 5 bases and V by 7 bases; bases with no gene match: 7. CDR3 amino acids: CASTKDRGHEQYF. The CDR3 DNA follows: TGTGCCAGCACCAAAGACAGGGGCCACGAGCAGTACTTC.

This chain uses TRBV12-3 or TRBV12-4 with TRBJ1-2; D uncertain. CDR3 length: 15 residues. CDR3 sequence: CDSGYPTNVNYGYTF. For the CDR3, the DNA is TGTGACTCCGGTTACCCCACAAACGTTAACTATGGCTACACCTTC.

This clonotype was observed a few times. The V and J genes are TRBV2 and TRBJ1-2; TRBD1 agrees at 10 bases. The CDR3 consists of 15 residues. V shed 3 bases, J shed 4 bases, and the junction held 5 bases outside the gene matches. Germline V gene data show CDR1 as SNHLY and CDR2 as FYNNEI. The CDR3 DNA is TGTGCCAGCAGTGACGACAGGGGGCGAGCCTATGGCTACACCTTC. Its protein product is CASSDDRGRAYGYTF.

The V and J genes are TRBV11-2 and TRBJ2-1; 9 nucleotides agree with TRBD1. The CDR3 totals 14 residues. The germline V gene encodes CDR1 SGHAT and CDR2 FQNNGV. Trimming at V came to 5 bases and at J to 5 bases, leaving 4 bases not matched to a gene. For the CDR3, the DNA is TGTGCCAGCAGCAGGACAGGGGCAAACAATGAGCAGTTCTTC. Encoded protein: CASSRTGANNEQFF.

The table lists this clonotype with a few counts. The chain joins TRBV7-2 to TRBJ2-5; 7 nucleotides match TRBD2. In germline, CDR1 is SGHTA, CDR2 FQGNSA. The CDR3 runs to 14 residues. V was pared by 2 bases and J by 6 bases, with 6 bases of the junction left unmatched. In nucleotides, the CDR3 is TGTGCCAGCAGCTTAATGCGGGAGATCAAGACCCAGTACTTC. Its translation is CASSLMREIKTQYF.

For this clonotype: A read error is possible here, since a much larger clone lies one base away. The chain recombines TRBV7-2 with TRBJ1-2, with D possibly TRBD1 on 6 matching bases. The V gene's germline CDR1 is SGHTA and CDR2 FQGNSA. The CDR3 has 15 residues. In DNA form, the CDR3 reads TGTGCCAGCAGCTCGCGACAGGCCGGCGGGTATGGCTACTCCTTC. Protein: CASSSRQAGGYGYSF.

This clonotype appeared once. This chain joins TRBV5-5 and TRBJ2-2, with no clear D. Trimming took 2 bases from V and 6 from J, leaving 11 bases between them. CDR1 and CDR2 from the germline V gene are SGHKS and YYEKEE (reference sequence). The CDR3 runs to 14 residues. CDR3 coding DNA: TGTGCCAGCAGCTTAATAGGATCTGCCGGGGAGCTGTTTTTT. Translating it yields CASSLIGSAGELFF.

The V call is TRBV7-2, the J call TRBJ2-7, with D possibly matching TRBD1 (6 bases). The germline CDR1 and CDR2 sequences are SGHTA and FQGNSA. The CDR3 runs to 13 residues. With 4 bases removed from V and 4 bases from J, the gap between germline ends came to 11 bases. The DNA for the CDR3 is TGTGCCAGCAGCTACAGGGCCGGGTACGAGCAGTACTTC. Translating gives CASSYRAGYEQYF.

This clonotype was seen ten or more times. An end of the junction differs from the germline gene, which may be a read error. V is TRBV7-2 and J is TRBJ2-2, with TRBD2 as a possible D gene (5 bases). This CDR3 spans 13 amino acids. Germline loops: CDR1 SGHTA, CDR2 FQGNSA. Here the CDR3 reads CASSLASGGELFF. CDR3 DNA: TGTGCCAGCAGCCTAGCATCTGGCGGGGAGCTGTTTTTT.

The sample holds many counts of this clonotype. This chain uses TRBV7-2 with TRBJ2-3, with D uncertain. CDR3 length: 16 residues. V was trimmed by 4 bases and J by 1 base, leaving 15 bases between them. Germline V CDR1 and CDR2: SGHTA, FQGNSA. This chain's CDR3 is CASSSRRRDRTDTQYF. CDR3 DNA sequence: TGTGCCAGCAGCTCGCGCCGAAGAGACCGCACAGATACGCAGTATTTT.

CDR3 DNA: TGTGCCAGCAGCGCCACCGGGACAGTGGGGGGTTCACCCCTCCACTTT. It codes for CASSATGTVGGSPLHF. This chain uses TRBV9 with TRBJ1-6; 7 positions agree with TRBD1. The CDR3 sequence is 16 residues long. The germline gives CDR1 SGDLS, CDR2 YYNGEE. The V gene end was trimmed by 3 bases and the J gene end by 9 bases; junction bases not matched to a gene: 12.

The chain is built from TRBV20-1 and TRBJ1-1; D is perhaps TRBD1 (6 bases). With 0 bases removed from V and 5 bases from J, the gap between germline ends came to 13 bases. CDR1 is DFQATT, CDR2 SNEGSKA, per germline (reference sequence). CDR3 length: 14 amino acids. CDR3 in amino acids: CSARDQGGRTEAFF. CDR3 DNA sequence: TGCAGTGCTAGAGATCAAGGGGGGCGGACTGAAGCTTTCTTT.

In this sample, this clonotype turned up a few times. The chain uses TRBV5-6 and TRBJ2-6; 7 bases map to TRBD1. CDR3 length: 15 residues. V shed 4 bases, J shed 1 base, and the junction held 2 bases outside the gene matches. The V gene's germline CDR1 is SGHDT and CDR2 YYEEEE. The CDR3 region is CASSVDRSGANVLTF. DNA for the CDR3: TGTGCCAGCAGCGTGGACAGGTCTGGGGCCAACGTCCTGACTTTC.

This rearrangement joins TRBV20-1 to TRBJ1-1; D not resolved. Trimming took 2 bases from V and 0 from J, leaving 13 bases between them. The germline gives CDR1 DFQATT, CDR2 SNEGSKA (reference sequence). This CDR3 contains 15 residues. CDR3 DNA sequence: TGCAGTGCTAGAAATCTCTGGGAACTGAACACTGAAGCTTTCTTT. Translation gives CSARNLWELNTEAFF.

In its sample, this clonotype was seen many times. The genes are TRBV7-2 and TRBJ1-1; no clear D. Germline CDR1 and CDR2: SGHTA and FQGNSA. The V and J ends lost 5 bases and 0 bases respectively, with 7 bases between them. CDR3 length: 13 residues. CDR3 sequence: CASSPRMNTEAFF. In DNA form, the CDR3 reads TGTGCCAGCAGCCCCCGGATGAACACTGAAGCTTTCTTT. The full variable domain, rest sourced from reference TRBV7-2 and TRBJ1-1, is GAGVSQSPSNKVTEKGKDVELRCDPISGHTALYWYRQSLGQGLEFLIYFQGNSAPDKSGLPSDRFSAERTGGSVSTLTIQRTQQEDSAVYLCASSPRMNTEAFFGQGTRLTVV.

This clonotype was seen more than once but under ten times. This CDR3 reads CATSATSGENIQYF. In DNA, the CDR3 is TGTGCCACCAGCGCTACTAGCGGGGAAAACATTCAGTACTTC. The rearrangement links TRBV15 to TRBJ2-4, with TRBD2 identical over 10 bases. Germline CDR1 is LNHNV and CDR2 is YYDKDF (reference sequence). V shed 5 bases and J 5 bases; nucleotides not matched to a gene: 3. This CDR3 has 14 amino acids. Combining the CDR3 with reference TRBV15 and TRBJ2-4 gives the whole variable domain DAMVIQNPRYQVTQFGKPVTLSCSQTLNHNVMYWYQQKSSQAPKLLFHYYDKDFNNEADTPDNFQSRRPNTSFCFLDIRSPGLGDTAMYLCATSATSGENIQYFGAGTRLSVL.

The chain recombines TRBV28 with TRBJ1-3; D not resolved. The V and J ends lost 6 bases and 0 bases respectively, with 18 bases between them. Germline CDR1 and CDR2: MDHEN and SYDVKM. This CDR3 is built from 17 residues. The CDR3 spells CASSPRVQSISGNTIYF. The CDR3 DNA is TGTGCCAGCAGCCCGAGGGTCCAGTCCATCTCTGGAAACACCATATATTTT.

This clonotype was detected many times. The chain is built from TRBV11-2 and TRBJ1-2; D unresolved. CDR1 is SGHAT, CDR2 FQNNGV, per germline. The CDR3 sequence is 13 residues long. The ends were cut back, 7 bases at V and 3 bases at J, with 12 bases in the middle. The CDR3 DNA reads TGTGCCAGCACGCCGGAGGGCCACTATGGCTACACCTTC. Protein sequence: CASTPEGHYGYTF. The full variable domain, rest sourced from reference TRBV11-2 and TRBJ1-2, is EAGVAQSPRYKIIEKRQSVAFWCNPISGHATLYWYQQILGQGPKLLIQFQNNGVVDDSQLPKDRFSAERLKGVDSTLKIQPAKLEDSAVYLCASTPEGHYGYTFGSGTRLTVV.

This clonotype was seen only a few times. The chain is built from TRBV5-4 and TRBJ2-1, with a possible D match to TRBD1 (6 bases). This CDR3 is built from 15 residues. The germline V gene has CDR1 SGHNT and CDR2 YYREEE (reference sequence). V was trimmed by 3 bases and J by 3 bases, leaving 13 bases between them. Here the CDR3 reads CASSSRQELYNEQFF. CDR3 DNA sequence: TGTGCCAGCAGCTCCAGACAGGAGCTCTACAATGAGCAGTTCTTC.

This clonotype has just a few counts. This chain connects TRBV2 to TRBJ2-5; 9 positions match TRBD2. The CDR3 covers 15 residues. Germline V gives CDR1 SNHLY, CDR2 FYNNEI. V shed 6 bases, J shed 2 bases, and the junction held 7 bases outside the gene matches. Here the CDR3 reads CASRYSGGSQETQYF. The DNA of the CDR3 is TGTGCCAGCAGATATAGCGGGGGTTCACAAGAGACCCAGTACTTC.

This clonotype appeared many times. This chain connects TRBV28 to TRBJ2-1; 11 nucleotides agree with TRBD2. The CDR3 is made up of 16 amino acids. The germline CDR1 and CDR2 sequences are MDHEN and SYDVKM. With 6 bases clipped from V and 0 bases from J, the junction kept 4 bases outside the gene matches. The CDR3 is CASSSTSGSSYNEQFF. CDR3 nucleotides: TGTGCCAGCAGCTCTACTAGCGGGAGCTCCTACAATGAGCAGTTCTTC.

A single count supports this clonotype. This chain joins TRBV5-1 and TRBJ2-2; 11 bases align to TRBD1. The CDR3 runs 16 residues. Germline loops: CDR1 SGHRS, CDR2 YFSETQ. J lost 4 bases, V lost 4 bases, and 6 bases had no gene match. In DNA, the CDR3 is TGCGCCAGCAGCATTGGACAGGGGGCTGGCACCGGGGAGCTGTTTTTT. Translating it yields CASSIGQGAGTGELFF.

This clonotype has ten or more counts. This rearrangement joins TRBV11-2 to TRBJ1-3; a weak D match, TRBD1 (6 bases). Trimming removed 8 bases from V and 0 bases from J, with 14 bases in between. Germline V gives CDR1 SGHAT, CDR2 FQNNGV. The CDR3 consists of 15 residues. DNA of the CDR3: TGTGCCAGCCAAAGACAAGGGGGCTCTGGAAACACCATATATTTT. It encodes CASQRQGGSGNTIYF. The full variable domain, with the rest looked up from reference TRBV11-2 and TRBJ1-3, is EAGVAQSPRYKIIEKRQSVAFWCNPISGHATLYWYQQILGQGPKLLIQFQNNGVVDDSQLPKDRFSAERLKGVDSTLKIQPAKLEDSAVYLCASQRQGGSGNTIYFGEGSWLTVV.

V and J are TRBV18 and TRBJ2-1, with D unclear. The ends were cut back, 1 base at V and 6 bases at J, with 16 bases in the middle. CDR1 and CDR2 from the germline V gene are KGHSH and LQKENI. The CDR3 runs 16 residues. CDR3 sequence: CASSPQRLPDPNEQFF. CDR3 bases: TGTGCCAGCTCACCACAAAGACTCCCAGACCCCAATGAGCAGTTCTTC.

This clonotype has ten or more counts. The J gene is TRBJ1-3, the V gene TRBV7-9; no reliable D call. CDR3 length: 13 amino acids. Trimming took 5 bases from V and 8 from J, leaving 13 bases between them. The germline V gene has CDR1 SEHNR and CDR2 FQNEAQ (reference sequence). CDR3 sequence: CASSLSSVDTIYF. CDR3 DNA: TGTGCCAGCAGCCTATCGAGCGTGGACACCATATATTTT.

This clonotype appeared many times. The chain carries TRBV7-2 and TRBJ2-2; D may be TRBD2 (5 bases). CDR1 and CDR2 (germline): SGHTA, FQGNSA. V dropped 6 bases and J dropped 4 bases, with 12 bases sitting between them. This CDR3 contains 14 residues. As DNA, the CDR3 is TGTGCCAGCAGTCGAAGGCGGGTCACCGGGGAGCTGTTTTTT. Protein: CASSRRRVTGELFF.

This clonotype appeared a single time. For the CDR3, the DNA is TGTGCCAGCAGCTTAGGACCTTGGGATATAGCCCTGCGGGGCTACACCTTC. It is translated as CASSLGPWDIALRGYTF. The chain uses TRBV7-2 and TRBJ1-2; D gene ambiguous. The CDR3 has 17 residues. Per germline, CDR1 SGHTA and CDR2 FQGNSA. V gave up 1 base and J gave up 8 bases, with 23 bases separating them.

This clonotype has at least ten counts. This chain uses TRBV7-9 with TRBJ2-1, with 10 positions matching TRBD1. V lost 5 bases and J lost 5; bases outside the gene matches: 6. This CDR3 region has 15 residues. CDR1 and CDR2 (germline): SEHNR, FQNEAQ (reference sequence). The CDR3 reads CASSPSGQGNNEQFF. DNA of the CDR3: TGTGCCAGCAGCCCATCGGGACAGGGGAACAATGAGCAGTTCTTC.